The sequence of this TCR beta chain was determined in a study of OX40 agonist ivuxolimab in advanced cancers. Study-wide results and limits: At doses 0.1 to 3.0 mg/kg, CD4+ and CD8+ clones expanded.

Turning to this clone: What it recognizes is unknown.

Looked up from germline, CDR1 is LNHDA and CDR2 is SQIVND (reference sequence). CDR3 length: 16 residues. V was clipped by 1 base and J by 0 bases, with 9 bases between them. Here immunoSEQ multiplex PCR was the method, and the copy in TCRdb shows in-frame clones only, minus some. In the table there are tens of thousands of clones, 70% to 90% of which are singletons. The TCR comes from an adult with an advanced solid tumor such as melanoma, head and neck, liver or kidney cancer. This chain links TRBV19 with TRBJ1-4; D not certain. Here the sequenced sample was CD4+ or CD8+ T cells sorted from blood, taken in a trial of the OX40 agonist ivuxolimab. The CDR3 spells CASSIVDRSTNEKLFF. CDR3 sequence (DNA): TGTGCCAGTAGTATAGTAGACCGCTCAACTAATGAAAAACTGTTTTTT.